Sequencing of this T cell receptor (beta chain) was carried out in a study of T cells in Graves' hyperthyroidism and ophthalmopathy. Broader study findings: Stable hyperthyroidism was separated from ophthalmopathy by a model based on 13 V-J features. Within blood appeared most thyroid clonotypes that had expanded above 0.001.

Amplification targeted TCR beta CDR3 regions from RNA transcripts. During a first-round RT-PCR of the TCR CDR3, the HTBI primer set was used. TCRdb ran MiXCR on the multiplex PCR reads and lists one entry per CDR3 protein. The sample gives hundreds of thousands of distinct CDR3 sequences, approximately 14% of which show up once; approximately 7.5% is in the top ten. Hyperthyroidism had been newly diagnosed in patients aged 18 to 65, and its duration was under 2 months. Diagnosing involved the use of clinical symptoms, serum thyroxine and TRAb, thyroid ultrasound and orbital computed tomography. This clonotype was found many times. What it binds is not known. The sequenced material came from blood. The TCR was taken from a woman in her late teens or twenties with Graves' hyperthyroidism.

The CDR3 loop is CASSLVRAGNNEQFF. The CDR3 nucleotides read TGTGCCAGCAGCTTAGTCCGAGCGGGGAACAATGAGCAGTTCTTC. The V and J genes are TRBV11-2 and TRBJ2-1, with TRBD2 identical over 7 bases. Germline CDR1 reads SGHAT; CDR2 reads FQNNGV. The CDR3 length is 15 residues. Trimming removed 1 base from V and 5 bases from J; junction bases left unmatched: 5.